This T cell receptor beta chain is drawn from a study of blood T cell repertoires in COVID-19 (dated by TCRdb to the early 2020s). About the study as a whole: Samples covering the acute and convalescent phases of COVID-19 were provided by collaborators in the United States, Italy and Spain. The prospective study material was composed of cDNA or gDNA derived from T cells, B-cell-depleted T cells, or PBMCs. The dataset comprised deeply sampled blood TCRbeta repertoires from subjects exposed to, actively infected with, or recovered from COVID-19. The repertoires were released in a freely available public database meant as a resource for research on the immune response to SARS-CoV-2. Samples came from the ongoing ImmuneRACE study (first 160 participants) plus 1,254 subjects from 6 global collaborators. Nearly every sample came with metadata listing a de-identified subject ID, COVID-19 status, age in years and sex. Where available, HLA class I and class II types were obtained from metadata supplied by the sample provider rather than from assay-based typing.

Points on this clone: Its antigen specificity is not known. Per-base quality was not reported, and no clone a single base away is much larger than it.

CDR1 and CDR2 are drawn from the germline V gene: SNHLY, FYNNEI. From its cysteine to its phenylalanine, the CDR3 spans 14 amino acids. The only DNA kept is the CDR3, 42 bases in frame from the first base. V and J are truncated by 7 bases and 10 bases respectively, leaving an intervening sequence of 20 bases. TCRbeta CDR3 regions were amplified from genomic DNA using the immunoSEQ Assay, a bias-controlled multiplex PCR. The source study handled its data this way. The number of nucleated cells in each sample was estimated by amplification of reference gene primers within the assay. To quantify the absolute abundance of each unique TCRbeta CDR3 rearrangement, sequence reads were collapsed and filtered. For each sample, productive Simpson clonality was calculated by taking the square root of Simpson's diversity index across productive rearrangements. In its TCRdb copy, this immuneACCESS table keeps in-frame sequences only and misses some clones. Where compared with another copy, unresolved V genes explain less than half of these, and the others have no known cause. From that table come the V and J calls and clone size; the DNA was used to work out D and trimming. The sample table records 100,000 to 150,000 clones; approximately 88% of these occur just once. The ten largest clones add up to 10% to 13% of the sample.

Beyond this particular receptor, the publication reports: The amount of clinical and demographic metadata varied by source and participant and was provided uncurated.

Each collaborating institution followed its own protocols to collect whole blood in K2EDTA tubes. Collaborator samples were shipped for TCRbeta analysis as frozen whole blood, isolated PBMCs, or DNA extracted from either sample type. The receptor's source is a man aged 50-60 years with acute or convalescent COVID-19. Sequenced input: peripheral blood. This chain is built from TRBV2 and TRBJ2-1; TRBD2 could be the D gene, as 5 bases match. The CDR3 corresponds to CASTLTGPRREQFF. In nucleotide form, the sequence is TGTGCCAGCACTCTGACCGGGCCCCGGAGGGAGCAGTTCTTC.